The rows below give T cell receptor beta chains drawn from one sample of a study of blood T cell repertoires in COVID-19. TCRdb's copy holds only in-frame clones and misses some; the assay was immunoSEQ multiplex PCR. The table has about 50,000 clones, around 85% seen once. Sequencing was carried out using peripheral blood. These TCRs come from a man aged 55 to 70 with acute or convalescent COVID-19. Each CDR3 is given with its conserved first and last residue. A D gene is named only where the DNA matches it firmly. Size is stated for part of the rows, as once, few or many counts, or as a class when the clone is expanded.

cdr3_nt cdr3_aa j_call clone_size d_call v_call
TGTGCCACCCAGGGCACCACCTACGAGCAGTACTTC CATQGTTYEQYF TRBJ2-7 . . TRBV24-1
TGTGCCAGCAGCCCTGACGCGGGTAACTATGGCTACACCTTC CASSPDAGNYGYTF TRBJ1-2 . . TRBV7-8
TGTGCCACCAGTGATTCGAGGGTCGGGGGTTTCGATCAGCCCCAGCATTTT CATSDSRVGGFDQPQHF TRBJ1-5 few . TRBV24-1
TGTGCCAGCAGACCCCCTAAGGGGGCTAATGAGCAGTTCTTC CASRPPKGANEQFF TRBJ2-1 . TRBD1 TRBV27
TGCGCCAGCACCACACAGGGTCTAGGCACTGAAGCTTTCTTT CASTTQGLGTEAFF TRBJ1-1 . . TRBV10-2
TGTGCCAGCAGCTCGAGCGACTTCAGGGGGCTTGGGGGTGAAGCTTTCTTT CASSSSDFRGLGGEAFF TRBJ1-1 . TRBD1 TRBV5-4
TGTGCCTGGAGTGAGCATGGCTACACCTTC CAWSEHGYTF TRBJ1-2 once . TRBV30
TGCGCCAGCAGCCAAGATACGTCCCGGGAGACACTCGAGCAGTACTTC CASSQDTSRETLEQYF TRBJ2-7 . . TRBV4-1
TGCAGTGCTAGTTCCGGGACAGGGGGTATGATGGTAGAGACCCAGTACTTC CSASSGTGGMMVETQYF TRBJ2-5 . TRBD1 TRBV20-1
TGTGCCAGCAGTGAAGACTCCAATACAGGGATCGATGAGCAGTTCTTC CASSEDSNTGIDEQFF TRBJ2-1 . . TRBV2
TGTGCCAGCAGTTTAGCGGGTCAGGTAGATACGCAGTATTTT CASSLAGQVDTQYF TRBJ2-3 . . TRBV28